The 7 T cell receptor beta chains presented below share a single source sample, sequenced in a study of blood T cell repertoires in COVID-19. Profiling relied on immunoSEQ multiplex PCR, and the TCRdb table lists in-frame clones only, not all of them. The table lists around 230,000 clones, approximately 87% of them singletons. The specimen sequenced was peripheral blood. The receptors originated from a woman in her 70s with active or convalescent COVID-19.

The J gene is TRBJ1-2, the V gene TRBV10-3; TRBD1 aligns across 11 bases. Germline CDR1 ENHRY, CDR2 SYGVKD. The CDR3 consists of 15 residues. Germline trimming cut 7 bases from V and 1 base from J; bases unmatched to any gene: 5. Here the CDR3 reads CAIKPGQGVNYGYTF. In DNA, the CDR3 is TGTGCCATCAAGCCGGGACAGGGGGTTAACTATGGCTACACCTTC.

The chain is built from TRBV28 and TRBJ2-7; 7 bases line up with TRBD2. Germline V gene data show CDR1 as MDHEN and CDR2 as SYDVKM. V lost 5 bases, J lost 3 bases, and 13 bases stayed unmatched. The CDR3 runs to 16 residues. CDR3 coding DNA: TGTGCCAGCAGTCCCTCCGGGGTAGCGGGCTTCTACGAGCAGTACTTC. Protein: CASSPSGVAGFYEQYF.

This clone was detected only once. The J gene is TRBJ2-7, the V gene TRBV10-2, with TRBD1 matching 10 bases. Germline V gene data show CDR1 as WSHSY and CDR2 as SAAADI. The junction had 10 bases not matched to a gene; V was cut back by 4 bases and J by 1 base. This CDR3 has 17 residues. The CDR3 reads CASSGLIGGQGSYEQYF. CDR3 in DNA: TGCGCCAGCAGTGGGCTTATAGGGGGACAGGGGTCCTACGAGCAGTACTTC.

This clone is a singleton in its sample. The V call is TRBV5-5, the J call TRBJ1-1; TRBD1 aligns across 7 bases. CDR3 length equals 13 residues. V gave up 1 base and J gave up 4 bases; unmatched junction bases: 1. Germline V lookup: CDR1 SGHKS, CDR2 YYEKEE (reference sequence). CDR3 amino acids: CASSLQGGTEAFF. The CDR3 DNA sequence: TGTGCCAGCAGCTTGCAGGGGGGCACTGAAGCTTTCTTT.

The rearrangement links TRBV6-5 to TRBJ2-5, with D unresolved. Germline V gene lookup returns CDR1 MNHEY and CDR2 SVGAGI. The length of the CDR3 is 10 residues. V gave up 8 bases and J gave up 5 bases, with 6 bases separating them. CDR3 residues: CASGRETQYF. The CDR3 DNA sequence: TGTGCCAGCGGTCGGGAGACCCAGTACTTC.

This clone was seen only once. In nucleotides, the CDR3 is TGTGCCAGCAGTTACTCGACGCAGGGGGTTTATGGCTACACCTTC. Its translation: CASSYSTQGVYGYTF. The chain couples TRBV6-5 to TRBJ1-2; 7 bases fit TRBD1. Germline CDR1 and CDR2: MNHEY and SVGAGI. This CDR3 region has 15 residues. V gave up 0 bases and J gave up 5 bases; unmatched junction bases: 6.

The V call is TRBV6-5, the J call TRBJ1-5; TRBD1 aligns across 9 bases. Germline V gene data show CDR1 as MNHEY and CDR2 as SVGAGI. V lost 0 bases and J lost 6; bases outside the gene matches: 3. The CDR3 is made up of 15 amino acids. CDR3 loop: CASSYSSDRGQPQHF. As DNA, the CDR3 is TGTGCCAGCAGTTACTCGTCGGACAGGGGTCAGCCCCAGCATTTT.